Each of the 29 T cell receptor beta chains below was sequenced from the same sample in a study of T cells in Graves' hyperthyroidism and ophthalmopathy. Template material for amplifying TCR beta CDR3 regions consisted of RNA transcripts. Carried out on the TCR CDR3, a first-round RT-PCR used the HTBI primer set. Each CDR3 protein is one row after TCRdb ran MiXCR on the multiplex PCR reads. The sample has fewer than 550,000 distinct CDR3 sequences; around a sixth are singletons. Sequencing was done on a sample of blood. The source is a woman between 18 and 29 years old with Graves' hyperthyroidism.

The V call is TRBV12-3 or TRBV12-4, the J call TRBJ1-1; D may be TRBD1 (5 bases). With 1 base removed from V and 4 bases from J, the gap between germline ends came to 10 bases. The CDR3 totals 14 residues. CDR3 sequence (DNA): TGTGCCAGCAGTTTAGGGGGGGTTGCCACTGAAGCTTTCTTT. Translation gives CASSLGGVATEAFF.

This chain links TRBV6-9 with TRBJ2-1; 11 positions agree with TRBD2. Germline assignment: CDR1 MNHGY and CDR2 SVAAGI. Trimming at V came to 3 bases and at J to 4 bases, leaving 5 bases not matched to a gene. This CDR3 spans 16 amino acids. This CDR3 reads CASSYRGLAGYNEQFF. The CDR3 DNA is TGTGCCAGCAGTTACAGAGGACTAGCGGGTTACAATGAGCAGTTCTTC.

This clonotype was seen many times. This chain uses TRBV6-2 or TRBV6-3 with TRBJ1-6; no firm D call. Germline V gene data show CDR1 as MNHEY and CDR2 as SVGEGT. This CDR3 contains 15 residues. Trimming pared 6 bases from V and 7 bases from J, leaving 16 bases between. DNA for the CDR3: TGTGCCAGCAGAAACGTCGGGCAGAACAATTCACCCCTCCACTTT. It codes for CASRNVGQNNSPLHF.

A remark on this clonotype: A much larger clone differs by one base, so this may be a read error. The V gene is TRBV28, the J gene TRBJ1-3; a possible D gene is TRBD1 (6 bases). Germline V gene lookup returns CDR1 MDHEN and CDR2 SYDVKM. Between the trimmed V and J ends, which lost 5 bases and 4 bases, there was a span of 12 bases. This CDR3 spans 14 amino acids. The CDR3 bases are TGTGCCAGCAGTGTACAGGGCCACGGAAACACCATATATTTT. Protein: CASSVQGHGNTIYF.

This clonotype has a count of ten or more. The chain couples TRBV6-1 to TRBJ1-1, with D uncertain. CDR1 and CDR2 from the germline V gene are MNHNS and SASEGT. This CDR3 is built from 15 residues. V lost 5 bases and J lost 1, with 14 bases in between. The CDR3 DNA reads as TGTGCCAGCAGTCCCTTGGGAACCAAGAACACTGAAGCTTTCTTT. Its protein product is CASSPLGTKNTEAFF.

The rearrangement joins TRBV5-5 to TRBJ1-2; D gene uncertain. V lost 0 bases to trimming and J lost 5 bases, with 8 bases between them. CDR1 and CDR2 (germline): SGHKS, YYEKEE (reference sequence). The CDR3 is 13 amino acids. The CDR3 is CASSLGETYGYTF. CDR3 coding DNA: TGTGCCAGCAGCTTGGGGGAGACTTATGGCTACACCTTC.

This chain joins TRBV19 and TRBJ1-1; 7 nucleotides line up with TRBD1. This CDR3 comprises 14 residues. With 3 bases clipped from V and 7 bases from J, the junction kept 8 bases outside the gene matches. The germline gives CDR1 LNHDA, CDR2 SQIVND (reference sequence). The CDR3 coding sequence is TGTGCCAGTAGTATTACGACAGGGAGTGGTGAAGCTTTCTTT. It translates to CASSITTGSGEAFF.

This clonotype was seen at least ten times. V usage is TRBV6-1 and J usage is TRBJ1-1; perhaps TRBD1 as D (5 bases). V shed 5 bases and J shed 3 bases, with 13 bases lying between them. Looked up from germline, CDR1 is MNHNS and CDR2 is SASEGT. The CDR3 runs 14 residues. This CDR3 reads CASSSRVGYTEAFF. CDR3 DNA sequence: TGTGCCAGCAGTTCCAGGGTAGGGTACACTGAAGCTTTCTTT.

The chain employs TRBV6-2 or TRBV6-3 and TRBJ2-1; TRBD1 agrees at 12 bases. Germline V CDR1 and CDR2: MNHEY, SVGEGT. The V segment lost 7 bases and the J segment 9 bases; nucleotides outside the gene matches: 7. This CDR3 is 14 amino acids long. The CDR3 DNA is TGTGCCAGCAACCGGGACAGGGGGCAAGGTGAGCAGTTCTTC. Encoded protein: CASNRDRGQGEQFF.

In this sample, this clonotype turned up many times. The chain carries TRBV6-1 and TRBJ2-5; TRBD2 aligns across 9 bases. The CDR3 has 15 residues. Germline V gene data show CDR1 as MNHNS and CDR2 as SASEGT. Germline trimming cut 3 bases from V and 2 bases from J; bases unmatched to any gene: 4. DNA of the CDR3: TGTGCCAGCAGTGACTTAGCGGGAGAACAAGAGACCCAGTACTTC. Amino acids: CASSDLAGEQETQYF.

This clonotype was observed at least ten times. The CDR3 DNA reads as TGTGCCAGCAGCCGACGACTAGCGGGGGGTCCAGATACGCAGTATTTT. Its protein is CASSRRLAGGPDTQYF. This chain connects TRBV7-2 to TRBJ2-3; TRBD2 matches 13 bases. In germline, CDR1 is SGHTA, CDR2 FQGNSA. The CDR3 totals 16 residues. With V trimmed by 5 bases and J by 4 bases, 6 bases remained unmatched.

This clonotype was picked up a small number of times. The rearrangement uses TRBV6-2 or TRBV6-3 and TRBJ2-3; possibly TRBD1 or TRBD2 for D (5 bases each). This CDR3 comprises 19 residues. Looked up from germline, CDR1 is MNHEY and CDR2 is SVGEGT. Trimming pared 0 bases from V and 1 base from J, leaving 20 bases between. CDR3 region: CASSYSIVTLTGRTDTQYF. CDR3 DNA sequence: TGTGCCAGCAGTTACTCGATCGTTACTCTAACGGGGCGCACAGATACGCAGTATTTT.

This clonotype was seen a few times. The CDR3 spells CATSRQAYNEQFF. In DNA form, the CDR3 reads TGTGCCACCAGCCGGCAGGCCTACAATGAGCAGTTCTTC. The rearrangement uses TRBV15 and TRBJ2-1; D is undetermined. V was pared by 5 bases and J by 2 bases, with 7 bases between. The length of the CDR3 is 13 residues. Germline CDR1 is LNHNV and CDR2 is YYDKDF (reference sequence).

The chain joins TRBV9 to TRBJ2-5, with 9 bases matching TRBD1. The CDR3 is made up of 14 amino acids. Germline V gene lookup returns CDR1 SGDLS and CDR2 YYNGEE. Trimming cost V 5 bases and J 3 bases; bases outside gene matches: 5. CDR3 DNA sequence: TGTGCCAGCAGTGGACAGGGGTCCAAAGAGACCCAGTACTTC. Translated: CASSGQGSKETQYF.

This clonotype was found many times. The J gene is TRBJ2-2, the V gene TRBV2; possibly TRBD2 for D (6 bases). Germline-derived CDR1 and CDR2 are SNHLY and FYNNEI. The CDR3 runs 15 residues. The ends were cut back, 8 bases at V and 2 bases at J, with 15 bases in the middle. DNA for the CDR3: TGTGCCAGCGGTAGTGATAGCGGAAACACCGGGGAGCTGTTTTTT. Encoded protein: CASGSDSGNTGELFF. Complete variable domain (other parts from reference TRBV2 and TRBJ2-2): EPEVTQTPSHQVTQMGQEVILRCVPISNHLYFYWYRQILGQKVEFLVSFYNNEISEKSEIFDDQFSVERPDGSNFTLKIRSTKLEDSAMYFCASGSDSGNTGELFFGEGSRLTVL.

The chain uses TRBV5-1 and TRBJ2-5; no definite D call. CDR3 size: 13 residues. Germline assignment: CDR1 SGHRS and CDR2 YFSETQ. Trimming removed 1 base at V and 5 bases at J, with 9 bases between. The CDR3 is CASSLYPAETQYF. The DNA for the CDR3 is TGCGCCAGCAGCTTGTATCCAGCGGAGACCCAGTACTTC. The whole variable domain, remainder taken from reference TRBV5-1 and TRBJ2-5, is KAGVTQTPRYLIKTRGQQVTLSCSPISGHRSVSWYQQTPGQGLQFLFEYFSETQRNKGNFPGRFSGRQFSNSRSEMNVSTLELGDSALYLCASSLYPAETQYFGPGTRLLVL.

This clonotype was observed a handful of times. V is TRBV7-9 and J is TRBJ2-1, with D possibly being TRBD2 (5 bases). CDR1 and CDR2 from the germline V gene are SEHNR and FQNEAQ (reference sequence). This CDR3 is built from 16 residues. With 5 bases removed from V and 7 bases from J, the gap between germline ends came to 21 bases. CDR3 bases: TGTGCCAGCAGCCCGGCACTAGTTGTAGCTTTTAATGAGCAGTTCTTC. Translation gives CASSPALVVAFNEQFF.

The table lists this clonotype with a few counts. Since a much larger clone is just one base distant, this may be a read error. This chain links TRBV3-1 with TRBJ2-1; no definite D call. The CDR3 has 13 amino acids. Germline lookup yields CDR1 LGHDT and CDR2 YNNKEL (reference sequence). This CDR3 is CASSQEPYSEQFF. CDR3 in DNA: TGTGCCAGCAGCCAAGAGCCCTACAGTGAGCAGTTCTTC.

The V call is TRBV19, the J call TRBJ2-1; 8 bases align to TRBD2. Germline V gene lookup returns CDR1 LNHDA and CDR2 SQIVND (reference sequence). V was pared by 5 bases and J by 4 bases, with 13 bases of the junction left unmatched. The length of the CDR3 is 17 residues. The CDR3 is CASSAYPSSGFYNEQFF. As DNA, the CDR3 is TGTGCCAGTAGTGCCTACCCATCTAGCGGGTTTTACAATGAGCAGTTCTTC. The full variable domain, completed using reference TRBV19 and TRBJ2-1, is DGGITQSPKYLFRKEGQNVTLSCEQNLNHDAMYWYRQDPGQGLRLIYYSQIVNDFQKGDIAEGYSVSREKKESFPLTVTSAQKNPTAFYLCASSAYPSSGFYNEQFFGPGTRLTVL.

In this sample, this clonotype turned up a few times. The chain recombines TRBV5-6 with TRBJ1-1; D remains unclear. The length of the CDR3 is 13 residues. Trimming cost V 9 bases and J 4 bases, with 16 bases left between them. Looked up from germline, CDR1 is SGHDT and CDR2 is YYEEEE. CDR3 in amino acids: CATSTQSPTEAFF. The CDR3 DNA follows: TGTGCCACCTCGACTCAAAGCCCCACTGAAGCTTTCTTT. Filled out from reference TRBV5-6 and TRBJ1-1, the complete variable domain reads DAGVTQSPTHLIKTRGQQVTLRCSPKSGHDTVSWYQQALGQGPQFIFQYYEEEERQRGNFPDRFSGHQFPNYSSELNVNALLLGDSALYLCATSTQSPTEAFFGQGTRLTVV.

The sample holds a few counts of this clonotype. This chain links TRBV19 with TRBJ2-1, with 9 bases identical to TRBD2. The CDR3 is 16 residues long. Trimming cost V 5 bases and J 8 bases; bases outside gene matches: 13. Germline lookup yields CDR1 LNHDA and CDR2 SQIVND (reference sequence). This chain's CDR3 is CASSAIPGLAVHEQFF. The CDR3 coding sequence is TGTGCCAGTAGTGCCATCCCGGGACTAGCTGTCCATGAGCAGTTCTTC.

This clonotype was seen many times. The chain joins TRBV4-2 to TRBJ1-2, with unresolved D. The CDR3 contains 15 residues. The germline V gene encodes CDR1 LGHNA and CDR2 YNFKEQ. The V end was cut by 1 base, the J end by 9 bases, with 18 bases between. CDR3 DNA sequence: TGTGCCAGCAGCCAAGCGGCGACGGGAACTGGGAGCTACACCTTC. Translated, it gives CASSQAATGTGSYTF.

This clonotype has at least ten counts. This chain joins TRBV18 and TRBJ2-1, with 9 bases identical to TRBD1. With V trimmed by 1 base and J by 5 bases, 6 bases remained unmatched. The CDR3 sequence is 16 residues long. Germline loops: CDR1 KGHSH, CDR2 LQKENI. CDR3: CASSPQQGAPNNEQFF. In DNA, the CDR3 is TGTGCCAGCTCACCACAACAGGGGGCGCCGAACAATGAGCAGTTCTTC.

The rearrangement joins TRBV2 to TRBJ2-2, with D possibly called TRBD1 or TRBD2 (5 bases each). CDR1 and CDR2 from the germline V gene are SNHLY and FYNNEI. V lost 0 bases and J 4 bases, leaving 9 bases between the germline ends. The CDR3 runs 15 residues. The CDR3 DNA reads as TGTGCCAGCAGTGAAGCGGGGGTAGGCACCGGGGAGCTGTTTTTT. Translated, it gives CASSEAGVGTGELFF.

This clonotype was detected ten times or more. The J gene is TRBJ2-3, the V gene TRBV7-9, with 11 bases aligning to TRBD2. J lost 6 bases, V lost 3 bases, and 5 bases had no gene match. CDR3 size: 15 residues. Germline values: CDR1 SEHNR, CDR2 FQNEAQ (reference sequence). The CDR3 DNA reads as TGTGCCAGCAGCTTGCCGACTAGCGGGGTTGATACGCAGTATTTT. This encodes CASSLPTSGVDTQYF.

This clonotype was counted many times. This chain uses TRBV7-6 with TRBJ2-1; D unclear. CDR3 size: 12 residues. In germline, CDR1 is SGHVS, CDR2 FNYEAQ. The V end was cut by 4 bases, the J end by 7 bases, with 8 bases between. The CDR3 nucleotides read TGTGCCAGCAGCTCGGCTATTAATGAGCAGTTCTTC. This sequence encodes CASSSAINEQFF. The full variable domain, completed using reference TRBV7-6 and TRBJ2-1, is GAGVSQSPRYKVTKRGQDVALRCDPISGHVSLYWYRQALGQGPEFLTYFNYEAQQDKSGLPNDRFSAERPEGSISTLTIQRTEQRDSAMYRCASSSAINEQFFGPGTRLTVL.

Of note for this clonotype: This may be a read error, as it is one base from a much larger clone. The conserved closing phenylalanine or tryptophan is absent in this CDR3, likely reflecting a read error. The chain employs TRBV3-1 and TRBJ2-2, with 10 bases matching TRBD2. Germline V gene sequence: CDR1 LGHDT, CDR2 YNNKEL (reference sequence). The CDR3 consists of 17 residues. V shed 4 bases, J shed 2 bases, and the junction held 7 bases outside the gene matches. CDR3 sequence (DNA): TGTGCCAGCAGCCCTAGCGGGGGCCCAACAAACACCGGGGAGCTGTTTTCT. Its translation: CASSPSGGPTNTGELFS.

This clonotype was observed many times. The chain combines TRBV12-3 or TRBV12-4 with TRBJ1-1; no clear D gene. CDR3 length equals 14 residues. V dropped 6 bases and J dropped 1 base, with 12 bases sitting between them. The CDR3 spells CASRPGRENTEAFF. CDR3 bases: TGTGCCAGCAGACCCGGACGGGAGAACACTGAAGCTTTCTTT.

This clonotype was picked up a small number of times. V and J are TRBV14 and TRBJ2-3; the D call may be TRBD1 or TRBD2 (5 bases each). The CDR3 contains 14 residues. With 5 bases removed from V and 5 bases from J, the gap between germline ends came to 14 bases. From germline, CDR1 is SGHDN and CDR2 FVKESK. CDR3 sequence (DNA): TGTGCCAGCAGCAGGGGTGGAGGACGAGATACGCAGTATTTT. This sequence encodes CASSRGGGRDTQYF.